Presented here are 14 T cell receptor beta chains from one specimen sequenced in a study of T cell responses to AZD1222 COVID-19 vaccine. Repertoires were generated with immunoSEQ multiplex PCR, while TCRdb's copy carries only in-frame clones and drops some. The sample includes about 220,000 clones, around 93% of them seen just once. This sample comprised peripheral blood, obtained on day 0 of MenACWY control vaccination. All receptors derive from an adult in good health.

CDR3 loop: CATSRDQGGGPNTDTQYF. In nucleotides, the CDR3 is TGTGCCACCAGCAGAGATCAGGGCGGGGGGCCAAACACAGATACGCAGTATTTT. The genes are TRBV15 and TRBJ2-3, with 8 bases matching TRBD2. Germline V gives CDR1 LNHNV, CDR2 YYDKDF (reference sequence). V lost 0 bases, J lost 2 bases, and 10 bases stayed unmatched. CDR3 length: 18 amino acids.

The V call is TRBV13, the J call TRBJ1-5, with TRBD1 matching 10 bases. In germline, CDR1 is PRHDT, CDR2 FYEKMQ (reference sequence). The CDR3 is 15 amino acids. With 5 bases clipped from V and 6 bases from J, the junction kept 7 bases outside the gene matches. This CDR3 reads CASSRGTGDGQPQHF. CDR3 DNA: TGTGCCAGCAGCCGCGGGACAGGGGATGGTCAGCCCCAGCATTTT.

This chain uses TRBV2 with TRBJ1-5, with D possibly being TRBD1 (5 bases). The CDR3 runs 13 residues. The V end was cut by 4 bases, the J end by 6 bases, with 10 bases between. Germline V gene lookup returns CDR1 SNHLY and CDR2 FYNNEI. The CDR3 region is CASSGGVLQPQHF. CDR3 nucleotide sequence: TGTGCCAGCAGTGGGGGGGTTCTTCAGCCCCAGCATTTT.

V gene TRBV3-1 (or the pseudogene TRBV3-2) combines with J gene TRBJ1-2; D not resolved. Germline V lookup: CDR1 LGHDT, CDR2 YNNKEL (reference sequence). CDR3 size: 17 residues. Trimming took 1 base from V and 8 from J, leaving 23 bases between them. The CDR3 region is CASSQGIPFFLYGGYTF. In nucleotides, the CDR3 is TGTGCCAGCAGCCAAGGTATCCCATTTTTTCTCTATGGCGGCTACACCTTC.

V is TRBV28 and J is TRBJ1-4; D is possibly TRBD1 (6 bases). The germline V gene encodes CDR1 MDHEN and CDR2 SYDVKM. Trimming removed 5 bases from V and 2 bases from J, with 15 bases in between. The CDR3 is made up of 16 amino acids. The CDR3 DNA reads as TGTGCCAGCAGTCCCCACGGGGGCCGTACTAATGAAAAACTGTTTTTT. This encodes CASSPHGGRTNEKLFF.

The chain links TRBV27 to TRBJ1-1; D possibly corresponds to TRBD1 (5 bases). The V and J ends lost 2 bases and 1 base respectively, with 5 bases between them. CDR3 length equals 13 residues. The V gene's germline CDR1 is MNHEY and CDR2 SMNVEV (reference sequence). The CDR3 bases are TGTGCCAGCAGTTTACAGGGGAACACTGAAGCTTTCTTT. It translates to CASSLQGNTEAFF.

The CDR3 here is CASSQAGRGYTF. The CDR3 nucleotides read TGTGCCAGCAGCCAAGCGGGAAGAGGCTACACCTTC. V gene TRBV3-1 (or the pseudogene TRBV3-2) combines with J gene TRBJ1-2; D is undetermined. The CDR3 runs to 12 residues. The germline V gene has CDR1 LGHDT and CDR2 YNNKEL (reference sequence). With 1 base removed from V and 8 bases from J, the gap between germline ends came to 8 bases.

The V gene is TRBV5-1, the J gene TRBJ1-1; D might be TRBD1 (6 bases). CDR1 is SGHRS, CDR2 YFSETQ, per germline. V was clipped by 4 bases and J by 3 bases, with 13 bases between them. The CDR3 contains 14 residues. In nucleotides, the CDR3 is TGCGCCAGCAGCCAAGGGACACCAGACACTGAAGCTTTCTTT. It encodes CASSQGTPDTEAFF.

The rearrangement joins TRBV28 to TRBJ1-5; a possible D gene is TRBD1 (5 bases). This CDR3 is 12 amino acids long. Germline values: CDR1 MDHEN, CDR2 SYDVKM. The V end was cut by 11 bases, the J end by 7 bases, with 15 bases between. CDR3 in DNA: TGTGCCGGAGCCCAGGGATCCCAGCCCCAGCATTTT. Protein product: CAGAQGSQPQHF.

This sequence joins TRBV5-1 and TRBJ2-1; tentatively, D is TRBD1 (6 bases). The germline V gene has CDR1 SGHRS and CDR2 YFSETQ. The CDR3 covers 15 residues. The ends were cut back, 4 bases at V and 9 bases at J, with 20 bases in the middle. CDR3 protein: CASSAIPLQGSEQFF. The CDR3 bases are TGCGCCAGCAGCGCGATCCCCCTACAGGGTTCTGAGCAGTTCTTC. Supplemented by reference TRBV5-1 and TRBJ2-1, the full variable domain reads KAGVTQTPRYLIKTRGQQVTLSCSPISGHRSVSWYQQTPGQGLQFLFEYFSETQRNKGNFPGRFSGRQFSNSRSEMNVSTLELGDSALYLCASSAIPLQGSEQFFGPGTRLTVL.

This clone occurred once. V and J are TRBV18 and TRBJ2-1, with D possibly matching TRBD2 (5 bases). The V end was cut by 3 bases, the J end by 6 bases, with 9 bases between. CDR3 length equals 13 residues. Germline lookup yields CDR1 KGHSH and CDR2 LQKENI. CDR3 protein: CASSPDWPNEQFF. The CDR3 bases are TGTGCCAGCTCACCGGACTGGCCCAATGAGCAGTTCTTC.

The rearrangement links TRBV24-1 to TRBJ1-2, with D maybe TRBD1 (6 bases). V was clipped by 4 bases and J by 8 bases, with 13 bases between them. Germline CDR1 KGHDR, CDR2 SFDVKD. CDR3 length: 13 residues. The CDR3 loop is CATSDPGVEGYTF. The CDR3 DNA reads as TGTGCCACCAGTGACCCAGGGGTGGAGGGCTACACCTTC.

This chain joins TRBV2 and TRBJ2-1; TRBD1 agrees at 8 bases. V dropped 10 bases and J dropped 3; count of bases not matched to a gene: 8. In germline, CDR1 is SNHLY, CDR2 FYNNEI. The CDR3 is 14 amino acids. CDR3 sequence: CATLPGTGYNEQFF. The CDR3 nucleotides read TGTGCCACACTTCCCGGGACAGGCTACAATGAGCAGTTCTTC.

This rearrangement joins TRBV2 to TRBJ1-5; D gene ambiguous. V was pared by 4 bases and J by 6 bases, with 16 bases between. Germline assignment: CDR1 SNHLY and CDR2 FYNNEI. The CDR3 has 15 amino acids. This CDR3 is CASSASQAEGQPQHF. The CDR3 DNA follows: TGTGCCAGCAGTGCCTCCCAGGCGGAAGGTCAGCCCCAGCATTTT.